This entry lists 21 T cell receptor beta chains sequenced from one sample in a study of blood T cells in healthy people across ages. A second PCR of about 6 to 11 cycles used a sample-barcoded 5' primer and a J-beta primer mix. MiXCR, applied by TCRdb to the 5' RACE reads, yields one record per CDR3 protein. The data hold 1.5 million to 2 million distinct CDR3 sequences, with 40% to 55% observed a single time. Input material: blood. These TCRs come from a woman between 40 and 50 years old in good health.

This clonotype was seen only a few times. The rearrangement uses TRBV4-2 and TRBJ2-7, with TRBD2 as a possible D gene (7 bases). The CDR3 is 16 amino acids. Germline CDR1 and CDR2: LGHNA and YNFKEQ. V lost 0 bases and J lost 0, with 12 bases in between. CDR3 DNA: TGTGCCAGCAGCCAAGAGTTGAGGGGGGGCTCCTACGAGCAGTACTTC. This codes for CASSQELRGGSYEQYF.

This chain joins TRBV6-5 and TRBJ2-3; TRBD2 matches at 8 bases. The CDR3 is 14 residues long. In germline, CDR1 is MNHEY, CDR2 SVGAGI. After removal of 0 bases from V and 6 bases from J, the junction contained 2 bases not matched to a gene. This CDR3 reads CASSYSASGDTQYF. CDR3 DNA sequence: TGTGCCAGCAGTTACTCGGCTAGCGGGGATACGCAGTATTTT.

V gene TRBV5-8 combines with J gene TRBJ1-1; the match to TRBD1 covers 7 bases. This CDR3 spans 13 amino acids. Germline V gives CDR1 SGHTS, CDR2 YDEGEE. Unmatched junction bases numbered 5, after V lost 4 bases and J lost 5 bases. The CDR3 DNA is TGTGCCAGCAGCGTGACAGGGTATACTGAAGCTTTCTTT. Amino acids: CASSVTGYTEAFF.

The rearrangement links TRBV20-1 to TRBJ2-4; D remains ambiguous. V lost 2 bases and J lost 8, with 7 bases in between. The germline CDR1 and CDR2 sequences are DFQATT and SNEGSKA (reference sequence). The CDR3 contains 11 residues. The CDR3: CSARYMDIQYF. CDR3 in DNA: TGCAGTGCTAGATACATGGACATTCAGTACTTC.

The chain employs TRBV20-1 and TRBJ2-4; D call uncertain. V was pared by 1 base and J by 9 bases, with 19 bases between. In germline, CDR1 is DFQATT, CDR2 SNEGSKA (reference sequence). This CDR3 is built from 15 residues. The DNA for the CDR3 is TGCAGTGCTAGAGCGACACCGACCCTTGTTGGCATTCAGTACTTC. It encodes CSARATPTLVGIQYF.

This clonotype turned up a few times. This rearrangement joins TRBV6-5 to TRBJ1-2, with 9 bases aligning to TRBD1. CDR3 length: 16 amino acids. The junction had 10 bases not matched to a gene; V was cut back by 0 bases and J by 8 bases. Germline CDR1 reads MNHEY; CDR2 reads SVGAGI. This chain's CDR3 is CASSYSVGQGRLGYTF. CDR3 nucleotide sequence: TGTGCCAGCAGTTACTCGGTCGGACAGGGGCGCCTCGGCTACACCTTC.

There are a few counts of this clonotype. This chain joins TRBV27 and TRBJ2-3, with D hard to call. CDR1 is MNHEY and CDR2 is SMNVEV in the germline V gene (reference sequence). The CDR3 is 13 residues long. The V and J ends lost 3 bases and 5 bases respectively, with 9 bases between them. The CDR3 is CASSLIGRDTQYF. The CDR3 DNA sequence: TGTGCCAGCAGTTTGATAGGGCGAGATACGCAGTATTTT.

The V call is TRBV9, the J call TRBJ2-7, with a possible D match to TRBD2 (5 bases). The V end lost 0 bases, the J end lost 3 bases, and 10 bases lay between the germline ends. Germline lookup yields CDR1 SGDLS and CDR2 YYNGEE. The CDR3 length is 14 residues. The CDR3 DNA is TGTGCCAGCAGCGTAGCTAACGGGGTCTACGAGCAGTACTTC. Encoded protein: CASSVANGVYEQYF.

A few counts support this clonotype. This chain connects TRBV3-1 to TRBJ2-1; TRBD1 aligns across 7 bases. Germline CDR1 LGHDT, CDR2 YNNKEL (reference sequence). The V and J ends lost 4 bases and 5 bases, in that order; junction bases with no gene match: 8. The CDR3 loop spans 15 amino acids. The CDR3 nucleotides read TGTGCCAGCAGCCTGATGAGGGACAGAGACAATGAGCAGTTCTTC. This gives the protein CASSLMRDRDNEQFF.

The chain joins TRBV16 to TRBJ1-1; 8 bases align to TRBD1. CDR3 length equals 17 residues. Germline CDR1 KGHSY, CDR2 FQNENV. V gave up 0 bases and J gave up 3 bases; unmatched junction bases: 9. The CDR3 is CASSQSLYSQGDTEAFF. The CDR3 DNA reads TGTGCCAGCAGCCAATCTCTGTACTCACAGGGGGACACTGAAGCTTTCTTT.

Worth noting for this clonotype: A read error may produce the germline difference seen at one junction end. V gene TRBV6-5 combines with J gene TRBJ2-6; the D gene is possibly TRBD2 (5 bases). This CDR3 is built from 16 residues. Germline values: CDR1 MNHEY, CDR2 SVGAGI. This CDR3 is CASSYFIGAGANVLTF. For the CDR3, the DNA is TGTGCCAGTAGTTACTTCATCGGGGCTGGGGCCAACGTCCTGACTTTC.

This rearrangement joins TRBV4-2 to TRBJ1-5; 8 nucleotides match TRBD1. V trimming: 5 bases; J trimming: 3 bases; junction bases outside the gene matches: 6. CDR1 and CDR2 (germline): LGHNA, YNFKEQ. The CDR3 loop spans 15 amino acids. For the CDR3, the DNA is TGTGCCAGCAGCTATACGGACAGGGACAATCAGCCCCAGCATTTT. It yields the protein CASSYTDRDNQPQHF.

The chain uses TRBV4-3 and TRBJ2-1; 7 bases fit TRBD1. Germline loops: CDR1 LGHNA, CDR2 YSLEER. J gave up 9 bases and V 1 base, and 9 bases lay outside the gene matches. This CDR3 contains 15 residues. The CDR3 DNA reads as TGCGCCAGCAGCCAAGCTGAGGGGGCGTCGCGTGAGCAGTTCTTC. Its translation: CASSQAEGASREQFF.

Of note for this clonotype: The junction and the germline gene differ at one end; a read error may be behind it. The chain is built from TRBV20-1 and TRBJ2-1, with 7 bases fitting TRBD2. The CDR3 consists of 13 residues. Germline-derived CDR1 and CDR2 are DFQATT and SNEGSKA (reference sequence). CDR3 protein: CGPSGEGNNEQFF. CDR3 DNA: TGTGGACCGAGCGGGGAAGGGAACAATGAGCAGTTCTTC.

Turning to this clonotype: Germline is not matched at one junction end, which may reflect a read error. The chain recombines TRBV20-1 with TRBJ2-4; the D gene is possibly TRBD1 (5 bases). The germline gives CDR1 DFQATT, CDR2 SNEGSKA (reference sequence). The CDR3 spans 14 residues. CDR3 DNA: TGCAGTGCTAGCCCAGGGCTCGCCAAAAGCATTCAGTACTTC. It encodes CSASPGLAKSIQYF.

The genes are TRBV7-2 and TRBJ2-7, with D uncertain. Germline CDR1 reads SGHTA; CDR2 reads FQGNSA. The CDR3 sequence is 13 residues long. The ends were cut back, 1 base at V and 9 bases at J, with 13 bases in the middle. CDR3 sequence: CASSLVTGTGQYF. In DNA form, the CDR3 reads TGTGCCAGCAGCTTAGTGACGGGTACGGGGCAGTACTTC.

This clonotype showed up just a few times. The V call is TRBV2, the J call TRBJ2-6; a possible D gene is TRBD1 (5 bases). The CDR3 runs 16 residues. V lost 8 bases to trimming and J lost 0 bases, with 14 bases between them. Germline V gene data show CDR1 as SNHLY and CDR2 as FYNNEI. The CDR3 DNA reads as TGTGCCAGCGGCCGGACACGCAGCTCTGGGGCCAACGTCCTGACTTTC. Protein product: CASGRTRSSGANVLTF.

The CDR3 spells CAILLDRGSGYTF. CDR3 nucleotide sequence: TGTGCCATCCTTCTCGACAGGGGGAGTGGCTACACCTTC. This chain joins TRBV2 and TRBJ1-2; 9 nucleotides match TRBD1. The CDR3 extends over 13 amino acids. Looked up from germline, CDR1 is SNHLY and CDR2 is FYNNEI. V lost 10 bases to trimming and J lost 7 bases; unmatched junction nucleotides: 10.

The V and J genes are TRBV4-1 and TRBJ1-2, with TRBD1 matching 9 bases. This CDR3 spans 15 amino acids. Germline CDR1 MGHRA, CDR2 YSYEKL. J gave up 4 bases and V 3 bases, and 6 bases lay outside the gene matches. The CDR3 nucleotides read TGCGCCAGCAGCCACCAGACAGGGGGACCCTATGGCTACACCTTC. It is translated as CASSHQTGGPYGYTF.

This clonotype turned up a few times. The chain has TRBV12-3 or TRBV12-4 and TRBJ2-2; weak D call: TRBD1 (7 bases). The CDR3 has 14 residues. V gave up 4 bases and J gave up 4 bases, with 10 bases separating them. For the CDR3, the DNA is TGTGCCAGCAGTTCTCAGGGGGGCACCGGGGAGCTGTTTTTT. It translates to CASSSQGGTGELFF.

About this clonotype itself: The germline gene is not matched at one end of the junction; a read error may be the cause. This chain connects TRBV5-6 to TRBJ2-1, with D tentatively TRBD1 (6 bases). Germline CDR1 reads SGHDT; CDR2 reads YYEEEE. The CDR3 contains 15 residues. The chain's CDR3 is CASSLLGASDNGQFF. CDR3 coding DNA: TGTGCCAGCAGCTTATTGGGGGCGTCTGACAATGGGCAGTTCTTC.